This T cell receptor (beta chain) was profiled in a study of T cells after somatic rescue of genetic block. TCRdb keeps only in-frame clones here, not all; method: immunoSEQ multiplex PCR. The data hold around 100,000 clones, with about 90% observed a single time. There are a few counts of this clone. V lost 6 bases and J lost 4, with 18 bases in between. Looked up from germline, CDR1 is SNHLY and CDR2 is FYNNEI. CDR3 size: 15 residues. The rearrangement links TRBV2 to TRBJ1-2; no reliable D call. The clonotype originates from a woman between 18 and 30 years old. Sequenced sample: peripheral blood mononuclear cells (PBMCs). CDR3 loop: CASSSRSTIFYGYTF. CDR3 DNA sequence: TGTGCCAGCAGCTCAAGAAGCACAATTTTCTATGGCTACACCTTC.